A selection of T cell receptor beta chains follows, all from one sample in a study of brain T cells in children with intractable seizures. Method: immunoSEQ multiplex PCR; TCRdb's copy keeps in-frame clones and lacks some. Of about 76,000 clones in the sample, approximately 94% are singletons; the top ten hold roughly 1.4%. The sequencing here drew on peripheral blood, taken at surgery. The receptors come from a boy younger than two with tuberous sclerosis and intractable seizures. CDR3s include the opening cysteine and the closing phenylalanine or tryptophan. Fields, in order: V gene, clone size, D gene, J gene, CDR3 DNA, CDR3 protein. The D gene is left open where the match is weak. Not every row has a clone size; where given, it reads once, few, many or a size class.

v_gene: TRBV6-5
abundance: NA
d_gene: NA
j_gene: TRBJ2-4
CDR3nt: TGTGCCAGCAGTTACTCGCCCCTTGCAGCTGGAAACATTCAGTACTTC
CDR3aa: CASSYSPLAAGNIQYF

v_gene: TRBV27
abundance: NA
d_gene: NA
j_gene: TRBJ2-3
CDR3nt: TGTGCCAGCAGCCCTAGGACCCCTCCTGGGGATACGCAGTATTTT
CDR3aa: CASSPRTPPGDTQYF

v_gene: TRBV5-6
abundance: NA
d_gene: NA
j_gene: TRBJ2-7
CDR3nt: TGTGCCAGCAGCTTGGGGTCAGGTCGGGGGACCTACGAGCAGTACTTC
CDR3aa: CASSLGSGRGTYEQYF

v_gene: TRBV4-1
abundance: NA
d_gene: TRBD1
j_gene: TRBJ1-2
CDR3nt: TGCGCCAGCAGCCAGGTCACGGGACAGGGGGTTTATGGCTACACCTTC
CDR3aa: CASSQVTGQGVYGYTF

v_gene: TRBV2
abundance: NA
d_gene: NA
j_gene: TRBJ2-1
CDR3nt: TGTGCCAGCAGTGAACTCAATGAGCAGTTCTTC
CDR3aa: CASSELNEQFF

v_gene: TRBV7-6
abundance: NA
d_gene: NA
j_gene: TRBJ1-1
CDR3nt: TGTGCCAGCAGCTTACAGGTGAACACTGAAGCTTTCTTT
CDR3aa: CASSLQVNTEAFF

v_gene: TRBV2
abundance: NA
d_gene: NA
j_gene: TRBJ1-2
CDR3nt: TGTGCCAGCAGTGAAGGGGCAGGGTCGGATGGCTACACCTTC
CDR3aa: CASSEGAGSDGYTF

v_gene: TRBV7-2
abundance: NA
d_gene: TRBD1
j_gene: TRBJ1-3
CDR3nt: TGTGCCAGCAGCTCCGGGACAGCCTCTGGAAACACCATATATTTT
CDR3aa: CASSSGTASGNTIYF

v_gene: TRBV6-5
abundance: NA
d_gene: TRBD1
j_gene: TRBJ2-7
CDR3nt: TGTGCCAGCGGAGGGGACAGGGTCTCCTACGAGCAGTACTTC
CDR3aa: CASGGDRVSYEQYF

v_gene: TRBV5-1
abundance: NA
d_gene: TRBD1
j_gene: TRBJ1-1
CDR3nt: TGCGCCAGCAGCTTACAGGGGGCAAACACTGAAGCTTTCTTT
CDR3aa: CASSLQGANTEAFF

v_gene: TRBV29-1
abundance: NA
d_gene: NA
j_gene: TRBJ2-7
CDR3nt: TGCAGCGTTATTGGATTAGATGAAACCTACGAGCAGTACTTC
CDR3aa: CSVIGLDETYEQYF

v_gene: TRBV7-8
abundance: NA
d_gene: TRBD2
j_gene: TRBJ2-1
CDR3nt: TGTGCCAGCAGCTTGCCCCTAGCGGGAGGTTTTAATGAGCAGTTCTTC
CDR3aa: CASSLPLAGGFNEQFF

v_gene: TRBV7-8
abundance: NA
d_gene: NA
j_gene: TRBJ2-5
CDR3nt: TGTGCCAGCAGCGTACAGGGATGGTCGGAGACCCAGTACTTC
CDR3aa: CASSVQGWSETQYF

v_gene: TRBV4-1
abundance: once
d_gene: TRBD2
j_gene: TRBJ2-7
CDR3nt: TGCGCCAGCAGTCCGGGACTAGCGGGATTTTTATATAACTACGAGCAGTACTTC
CDR3aa: CASSPGLAGFLYNYEQYF

v_gene: TRBV4-2
abundance: NA
d_gene: TRBD2
j_gene: TRBJ2-3
CDR3nt: TGTGCCAGCAGCCAAGGAACTAGCGGGAATAGATCTTTT
CDR3aa: CASSQGTSGNRSF

v_gene: TRBV21-1
abundance: NA
d_gene: NA
j_gene: TRBJ2-1
CDR3nt: TGTGCCAGCAGCAAATTTAGGCGGTCGGGGACCCCTTGGGATGAGCAGTTCTTC
CDR3aa: CASSKFRRSGTPWDEQFF

v_gene: TRBV19
abundance: NA
d_gene: NA
j_gene: TRBJ2-3
CDR3nt: TGTGCCAGTAGTACACCAAGAGGTGGGATGCCAGATACGCAGTATTTT
CDR3aa: CASSTPRGGMPDTQYF

v_gene: TRBV7-3
abundance: NA
d_gene: NA
j_gene: TRBJ1-1
CDR3nt: TGTGCCAGCAGCTTATATGGGGGAAGGGGAGGCACTGAAGCTTTCTTT
CDR3aa: CASSLYGGRGGTEAFF

v_gene: TRBV6-4
abundance: NA
d_gene: NA
j_gene: TRBJ2-3
CDR3nt: TGTGCCAGCAGTGACTCGGCAGGGAGCACAGATACGCAGTATTTT
CDR3aa: CASSDSAGSTDTQYF

v_gene: TRBV19
abundance: few
d_gene: TRBD2
j_gene: TRBJ2-7
CDR3nt: TGTGCCAGTAGTATCCTAGCGGGGTCTGTCGAGCAGTACTTC
CDR3aa: CASSILAGSVEQYF

v_gene: TRBV6-2/TRBV6-3
abundance: NA
d_gene: TRBD2
j_gene: TRBJ2-3
CDR3nt: TGTGCCAGCAGTTACTCTGCGGGGGGCCGCAACACAGATACGCAGTATTTT
CDR3aa: CASSYSAGGRNTDTQYF

v_gene: TRBV11-3
abundance: NA
d_gene: NA
j_gene: TRBJ2-5
CDR3nt: TGTGCCAGCAGCTTGCTAGAGGGGGAGACCCAGTACTTC
CDR3aa: CASSLLEGETQYF

v_gene: TRBV7-9
abundance: NA
d_gene: TRBD1
j_gene: TRBJ1-4
CDR3nt: TGTGCCAGCAGCTTAGGACAGGGGTCAGCAACTAATGAAAAACTGTTTTTT
CDR3aa: CASSLGQGSATNEKLFF

v_gene: TRBV7-9
abundance: NA
d_gene: NA
j_gene: TRBJ1-2
CDR3nt: TGTGCCAGCAGCCTCGATGCCACAAATGACACCTTC
CDR3aa: CASSLDATNDTF

v_gene: TRBV21-1
abundance: NA
d_gene: NA
j_gene: TRBJ1-1
CDR3nt: TGTGCCAGCGGACAGCCGAGCTTGGCTTTCTTT
CDR3aa: CASGQPSLAFF

v_gene: TRBV19
abundance: NA
d_gene: NA
j_gene: TRBJ2-1
CDR3nt: TGTGCCAGCAAAAATAGGCACGCGGCGAGAGGCAATGAGCAGTTCTTC
CDR3aa: CASKNRHAARGNEQFF

v_gene: TRBV4-1
abundance: NA
d_gene: TRBD1
j_gene: TRBJ1-6
CDR3nt: TGCGCCAGCAGCCAAGTTCAGGGGGCTGGTTCACCCCTCCACTTT
CDR3aa: CASSQVQGAGSPLHF

v_gene: TRBV28
abundance: NA
d_gene: NA
j_gene: TRBJ2-3
CDR3nt: TGTGCTACTAGCTTCGAACAGAGGAGCACAGATACGCAGTATTTT
CDR3aa: CATSFEQRSTDTQYF